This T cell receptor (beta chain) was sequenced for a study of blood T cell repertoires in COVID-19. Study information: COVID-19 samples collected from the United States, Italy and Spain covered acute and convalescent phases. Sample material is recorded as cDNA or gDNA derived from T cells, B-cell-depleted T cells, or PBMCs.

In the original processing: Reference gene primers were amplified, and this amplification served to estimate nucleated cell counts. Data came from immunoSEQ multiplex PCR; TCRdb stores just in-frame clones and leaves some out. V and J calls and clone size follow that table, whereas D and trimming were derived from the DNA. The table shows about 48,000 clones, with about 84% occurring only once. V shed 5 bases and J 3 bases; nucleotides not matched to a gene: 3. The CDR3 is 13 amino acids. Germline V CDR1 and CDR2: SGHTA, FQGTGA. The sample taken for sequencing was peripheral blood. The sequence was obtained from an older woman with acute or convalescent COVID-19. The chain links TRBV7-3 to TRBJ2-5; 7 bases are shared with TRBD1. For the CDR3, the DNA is TGTGCCAGCAGCCTAGGGACAGAAGAGACCCAGTACTTC. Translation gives CASSLGTEETQYF.